The 21 T cell receptor beta chains below were found in one sample sequenced in a study of OX40 agonist ivuxolimab in advanced cancers. Sequencing used immunoSEQ multiplex PCR; TCRdb keeps in-frame clones, though not all of them. Of some 53,000 clones listed, 94% are singletons. The source material was CD4+ or CD8+ T cells sorted from blood, sampled in a trial of the OX40 agonist ivuxolimab. These receptor sequences come from an adult with an advanced solid tumor such as melanoma, head and neck, liver or kidney cancer.

The chain carries TRBV4-1 and TRBJ2-7; 8 positions agree with TRBD1. Germline V CDR1 and CDR2: MGHRA, YSYEKL. This CDR3 is built from 16 residues. V was clipped by 0 bases and J by 0 bases; unmatched bases: 4. In DNA, the CDR3 is TGCGCCAGCAGCCAAGAAGCACAGGGGGACTCCTACGAGCAGTACTTC. Its protein is CASSQEAQGDSYEQYF.

The chain joins TRBV7-2 to TRBJ2-3; D assignment may be TRBD1 or TRBD2 (5 bases each). Germline V gives CDR1 SGHTA, CDR2 FQGNSA. V was pared by 5 bases and J by 3 bases, with 12 bases between. The CDR3 totals 14 residues. The CDR3 region is CASSPHGATDTQYF. For the CDR3, the DNA is TGTGCCAGCAGCCCGCACGGGGCTACAGATACGCAGTATTTT.

J is TRBJ2-7 and V is TRBV5-6, with unresolved D. CDR1 and CDR2 from the germline V gene are SGHDT and YYEEEE. The CDR3 is 12 residues long. V shed 0 bases and J shed 6 bases, with 7 bases lying between them. CDR3: CASSLGESEQYF. The CDR3 nucleotides are TGTGCCAGCAGCTTGGGGGAAAGCGAGCAGTACTTC.

V usage is TRBV28 and J usage is TRBJ2-5; D may be TRBD2 (5 bases). This CDR3 is 13 amino acids long. The germline V and J ends were trimmed by 8 bases and 4 bases, with 14 bases remaining between them. CDR1 is MDHEN, CDR2 SYDVKM, per germline. This CDR3 is CASLAALGETQYF. CDR3 in DNA: TGTGCCAGCCTAGCCGCCTTGGGAGAGACCCAGTACTTC.

The rearrangement links TRBV11-2 to TRBJ2-2; D unclear. The V end was cut by 5 bases, the J end by 4 bases, with 11 bases between. In germline, CDR1 is SGHAT, CDR2 FQNNGV. The CDR3 has 14 residues. The CDR3 spells CASSQSVFTGELFF. The CDR3 DNA reads as TGTGCCAGCAGCCAGAGCGTATTCACCGGGGAGCTGTTTTTT.

Points on this clone: One junction end does not reproduce the germline sequence, and a read error may be involved. The V call is TRBV7-8, the J call TRBJ2-7, with D perhaps being TRBD1 or TRBD2 (5 bases each). In germline, CDR1 is SGHVS, CDR2 FQNEAQ. The length of the CDR3 is 14 residues. Written as DNA, the CDR3 is TGTGCCAGCAGCTTAGTCGGGACCTCCAACGAGCAGTACTTC. Translated, it gives CASSLVGTSNEQYF.

In its sample, this clone was seen once. The chain combines TRBV5-1 with TRBJ2-2; D gene unclear. Deletions cut 2 bases from V and 8 bases from J, with 4 bases between. Germline V gene sequence: CDR1 SGHRS, CDR2 YFSETQ. The CDR3 covers 11 residues. The CDR3, as DNA: TGCGCCAGCAGCTTCCAGGGGGAGCTGTTTTTT. Translated: CASSFQGELFF.

This clone was counted once. The chain has TRBV7-2 and TRBJ2-3; TRBD2 aligns across 8 bases. The trim removed 2 bases at V and 0 bases at J, leaving 7 bases unmatched. Germline CDR1 SGHTA, CDR2 FQGNSA. The CDR3 has 17 amino acids. The CDR3 is CASSLTQASGSTDTQYF. In nucleotides, the CDR3 is TGTGCCAGCAGCTTAACTCAGGCTAGCGGGAGCACAGATACGCAGTATTTT. The full variable domain, with the rest looked up from reference TRBV7-2 and TRBJ2-3, is GAGVSQSPSNKVTEKGKDVELRCDPISGHTALYWYRQSLGQGLEFLIYFQGNSAPDKSGLPSDRFSAERTGGSVSTLTIQRTQQEDSAVYLCASSLTQASGSTDTQYFGPGTRLTVL.

CDR3 nucleotide sequence: TGTGCCAGCAGCTTCTACACTTTAGCGGATCAGCAGTACTTC. This gives the protein CASSFYTLADQQYF. The V gene is TRBV5-4, the J gene TRBJ2-7; possible D gene TRBD2, 6 bases. The germline V and J ends were trimmed by 2 bases and 8 bases, with 17 bases remaining between them. This CDR3 is 14 amino acids long. Per germline, CDR1 SGHNT and CDR2 YYREEE (reference sequence).

The chain joins TRBV6-5 to TRBJ2-6; D is perhaps TRBD1 (6 bases). Per germline, CDR1 MNHEY and CDR2 SVGAGI. Deletions cut 2 bases from V and 4 bases from J, with 12 bases between. This CDR3 is built from 16 residues. The CDR3: CASSYQDSLGANVLTF. The CDR3 nucleotides read TGTGCCAGCAGTTACCAGGACAGTCTGGGGGCCAACGTCCTGACTTTC.

The chain recombines TRBV28 with TRBJ2-5; 7 nucleotides agree with TRBD2. With the DNA end fitting TRBJ2-7 better, the J assignment may be wrong. Germline CDR1 is MDHEN and CDR2 is SYDVKM. The CDR3 contains 13 residues. The CDR3 DNA follows: TGTGCCAGCAATCGCGGGAGAGTCTACGAGCAGTACTTC. It specifies CASNRGRVYEQYF.

This chain uses TRBV4-2 with TRBJ1-4; D might be TRBD1 (5 bases). CDR1 and CDR2 from the germline V gene are LGHNA and YNFKEQ. The V and J ends lost 4 bases and 0 bases respectively, with 12 bases between them. The CDR3 sequence is 16 residues long. The CDR3 region is CASSPLRGATNEKLFF. CDR3 DNA: TGTGCCAGCAGCCCCCTTCGGGGGGCAACTAATGAAAAACTGTTTTTT.

V usage is TRBV5-6 and J usage is TRBJ1-1; the D gene is possibly TRBD1 (5 bases). V dropped 4 bases and J dropped 4 bases, with 17 bases sitting between them. The CDR3 is 15 residues long. CDR1 and CDR2 from the germline V gene are SGHDT and YYEEEE. This chain's CDR3 is CASSPGPGGGTEAFF. Here the CDR3 DNA reads TGTGCCAGCAGCCCCGGCCCGGGTGGGGGCACTGAAGCTTTCTTT.

The chain couples TRBV5-1 to TRBJ2-7; TRBD1 matches 9 bases. After removal of 6 bases from V and 5 bases from J, the junction contained 6 bases not matched to a gene. This CDR3 has 13 amino acids. Germline lookup yields CDR1 SGHRS and CDR2 YFSETQ. CDR3 bases: TGCGCCAGCATACGGGACAGGGTCAACGAGCAGTACTTC. It yields the protein CASIRDRVNEQYF.

The table lists this clone with a count of one. The chain employs TRBV6-5 and TRBJ1-4, with 8 bases fitting TRBD1. The V gene end was trimmed by 4 bases and the J gene end by 7 bases; junction bases not matched to a gene: 5. The germline gives CDR1 MNHEY, CDR2 SVGAGI. This CDR3 contains 14 residues. CDR3 bases: TGTGCCAGCAGTTGGACAGGGCGGAGTGAAAAACTGTTTTTT. It is translated as CASSWTGRSEKLFF.

The rearrangement uses TRBV19 and TRBJ1-6; 7 bases line up with TRBD1. CDR1 is LNHDA, CDR2 SQIVND, per germline (reference sequence). This CDR3 has 13 residues. V was pared by 5 bases and J by 7 bases, with 2 bases of the junction left unmatched. The CDR3 DNA sequence: TGTGCCAGTAGTCCGACAGGGAATTCACCCCTCCACTTT. Its protein is CASSPTGNSPLHF.

The V and J genes are TRBV7-9 and TRBJ1-1; 7 nucleotides line up with TRBD1. After removal of 5 bases from V and 2 bases from J, the junction contained 5 bases not matched to a gene. The CDR3 runs 14 residues. Germline CDR1 is SEHNR and CDR2 is FQNEAQ (reference sequence). The DNA for the CDR3 is TGTGCCAGCAGCCCGACAGGGAGCAACACTGAAGCTTTCTTT. This encodes CASSPTGSNTEAFF.

The chain employs TRBV25-1 and TRBJ2-1; D is ambiguous. Deletions cut 7 bases from V and 3 bases from J, with 10 bases between. The length of the CDR3 is 13 residues. Germline-derived CDR1 and CDR2 are MGHDK and SYGVNS. CDR3 DNA: TGTGCCAGCATTGATCGGTACTACAATGAGCAGTTCTTC. Translation gives CASIDRYYNEQFF.

J is TRBJ2-1 and V is TRBV12-5, with D perhaps matching TRBD1 (5 bases). The CDR3 is made up of 12 amino acids. Germline assignment: CDR1 LGHNT and CDR2 FRNRAP. Trimming pared 4 bases from V and 8 bases from J, leaving 9 bases between. As DNA, the CDR3 is TGTGCTAGTGGTTCCCTAGGGGATGAGCAGTTCTTC. Residues: CASGSLGDEQFF.

The rearrangement joins TRBV2 to TRBJ1-1; TRBD1 agrees at 11 bases. The CDR3 contains 14 residues. V was clipped by 2 bases and J by 11 bases; unmatched bases: 7. Germline V gives CDR1 SNHLY, CDR2 FYNNEI. CDR3 DNA: TGTGCCAGCAGTGAAAGGACAGGGGGCGCGTGGGCTTTCTTT. Translating it yields CASSERTGGAWAFF. The full variable domain, its missing parts supplied by reference TRBV2 and TRBJ1-1, is EPEVTQTPSHQVTQMGQEVILRCVPISNHLYFYWYRQILGQKVEFLVSFYNNEISEKSEIFDDQFSVERPDGSNFTLKIRSTKLEDSAMYFCASSERTGGAWAFFGQGTRLTVV.

J is TRBJ2-1 and V is TRBV4-1, with D tentatively TRBD2 (6 bases). Germline CDR1 is MGHRA and CDR2 is YSYEKL. This CDR3 spans 13 amino acids. The ends were cut back, 1 base at V and 10 bases at J, with 11 bases in the middle. Here the CDR3 DNA reads TGCGCCAGCAGCCAAGTTACGGGAGACGAGCAGTTCTTC. Translated, it gives CASSQVTGDEQFF.